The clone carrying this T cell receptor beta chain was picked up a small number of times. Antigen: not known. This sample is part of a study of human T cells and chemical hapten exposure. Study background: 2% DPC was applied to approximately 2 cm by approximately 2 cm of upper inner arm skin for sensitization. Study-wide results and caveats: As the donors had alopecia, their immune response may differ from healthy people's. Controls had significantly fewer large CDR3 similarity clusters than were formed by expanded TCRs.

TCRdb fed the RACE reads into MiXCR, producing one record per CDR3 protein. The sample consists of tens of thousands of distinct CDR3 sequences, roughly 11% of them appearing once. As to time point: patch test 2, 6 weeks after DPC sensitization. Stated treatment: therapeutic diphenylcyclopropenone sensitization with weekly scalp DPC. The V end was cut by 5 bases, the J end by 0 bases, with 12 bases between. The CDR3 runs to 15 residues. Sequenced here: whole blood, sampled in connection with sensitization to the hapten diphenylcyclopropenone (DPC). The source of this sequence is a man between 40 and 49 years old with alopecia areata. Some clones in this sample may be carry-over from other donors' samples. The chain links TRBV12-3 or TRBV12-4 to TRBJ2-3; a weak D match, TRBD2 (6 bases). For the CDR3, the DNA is TGTGCCAGCAGTCGCGGGACGCCGAGCACAGATACGCAGTATTTT. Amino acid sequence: CASSRGTPSTDTQYF.